The 28 T cell receptor beta chains listed next were all sequenced from one sample in a study of technical replicates of blood from a few donors. Generated by immunoSEQ multiplex PCR, the TCRdb table keeps only in-frame clones and is missing some. Found here are roughly 79,000 clones, 95% to 96% of them singletons; the top ten hold approximately 0.4%. The sample comprised T cells isolated from PBMCs. The receptors come from a human donor in good health.

The genes are TRBV4-3 and TRBJ2-1, with TRBD1 matching 7 bases. The CDR3 contains 15 residues. Germline-derived CDR1 and CDR2 are LGHNA and YSLEER. V shed 0 bases, J shed 9 bases, and the junction held 8 bases outside the gene matches. The CDR3 protein is CASSQEPDQGVEQFF. Here the CDR3 DNA reads TGCGCCAGCAGCCAAGAACCGGACCAGGGGGTTGAGCAGTTCTTC.

V usage is TRBV11-2 and J usage is TRBJ2-1; D gene uncertain. Trimming removed 11 bases at V and 5 bases at J, with 19 bases between. This CDR3 is 14 amino acids long. Germline V gene lookup returns CDR1 SGHAT and CDR2 FQNNGV. The CDR3 sequence: CARLTGSPNNEQFF. In nucleotides, the CDR3 is TGTGCCCGGCTAACGGGTAGCCCCAACAATGAGCAGTTCTTC.

The gene calls are TRBV4-3 and TRBJ2-7; tentatively, D is TRBD2 (5 bases). The V gene lost 1 base and the J gene lost 1 base, with 14 bases spanning the gap. Germline V lookup: CDR1 LGHNA, CDR2 YSLEER. The CDR3 spans 16 residues. The CDR3 DNA is TGCGCCAGCAGCCAAGCCGCCGAGGGTCAATCCTACGAGCAGTACTTC. It codes for CASSQAAEGQSYEQYF.

This chain connects TRBV7-3 to TRBJ2-3, with D possibly being TRBD2 (5 bases). Germline V gene data show CDR1 as SGHTA and CDR2 as FQGTGA. V dropped 3 bases and J dropped 6 bases, with 16 bases sitting between them. This CDR3 has 15 residues. This CDR3 is CASSLASPHADTQYF. The CDR3 bases are TGTGCCAGCAGCTTGGCTAGCCCACATGCGGATACGCAGTATTTT.

The rearrangement joins TRBV28 to TRBJ2-3; 8 bases agree with TRBD2. The CDR3 is made up of 14 amino acids. Germline CDR1 is MDHEN and CDR2 is SYDVKM. The trim removed 5 bases at V and 3 bases at J, leaving 4 bases unmatched. The chain's CDR3 is CASSGGRNTDTQYF. Here the CDR3 DNA reads TGTGCCAGCAGTGGCGGGAGGAATACAGATACGCAGTATTTT.

The chain employs TRBV28 and TRBJ2-3, with TRBD2 as a possible D gene (6 bases). The CDR3 contains 16 residues. Trimming left V 1 base short and J 0 bases short, with 11 bases between. Germline V CDR1 and CDR2: MDHEN, SYDVKM. CDR3 coding DNA: TGTGCCAGCAGTTTATTCGGGGGAACAAGCACAGATACGCAGTATTTT. Amino acid sequence: CASSLFGGTSTDTQYF.

The V and J genes are TRBV2 and TRBJ2-2; 10 positions match TRBD2. This CDR3 spans 15 amino acids. With V trimmed by 4 bases and J by 6 bases, 5 bases remained unmatched. CDR1 is SNHLY and CDR2 is FYNNEI in the germline V gene. The CDR3 sequence is CASSVLAGVSGELFF. CDR3 coding DNA: TGTGCCAGCAGTGTGCTAGCGGGAGTTTCCGGGGAGCTGTTTTTT.

In its sample, this clone was seen a few times. This chain connects TRBV5-1 to TRBJ1-1; TRBD1 might be the D (6 bases). This CDR3 contains 14 residues. The germline V and J ends were trimmed by 0 bases and 4 bases, with 10 bases remaining between them. CDR1 is SGHRS, CDR2 YFSETQ, per germline. CDR3 region: CASSLEGGRTEAFF. DNA for the CDR3: TGCGCCAGCAGCTTGGAGGGGGGGCGCACTGAAGCTTTCTTT.

The genes are TRBV27 and TRBJ1-2; 10 bases are a match to TRBD1. V lost 2 bases to trimming and J lost 4 bases; unmatched junction nucleotides: 4. The CDR3 length is 15 residues. Germline V gene lookup returns CDR1 MNHEY and CDR2 SMNVEV (reference sequence). CDR3 loop: CASSLGGQGVYGYTF. Here the CDR3 DNA reads TGTGCCAGCAGTTTAGGCGGACAGGGGGTCTATGGCTACACCTTC.

The genes are TRBV7-9 and TRBJ1-2; D gene uncertain. V was cut by 1 base and J by 2 bases, with 8 bases left in between. CDR1 and CDR2 from the germline V gene are SEHNR and FQNEAQ (reference sequence). There are 14 residues in the CDR3. The CDR3 region is CASSLGGANYGYTF. The CDR3 region has the DNA TGTGCCAGCAGCTTAGGAGGCGCAAACTATGGCTACACCTTC.

The V and J genes are TRBV30 and TRBJ1-1; 7 bases align to TRBD1. This CDR3 comprises 13 residues. V lost 4 bases to trimming and J lost 10 bases; unmatched junction nucleotides: 12. Germline V gene lookup returns CDR1 GTSNPN and CDR2 SVGIG (reference sequence). The CDR3 loop reads CAWKVTGEIGAFF. The CDR3 nucleotides are TGTGCCTGGAAGGTAACAGGGGAGATAGGAGCTTTCTTT.

The chain recombines TRBV14 with TRBJ1-5; D is unclear. CDR3 length equals 13 residues. Germline V gene lookup returns CDR1 SGHDN and CDR2 FVKESK. V lost 0 bases and J 7 bases, leaving 7 bases between the germline ends. CDR3 residues: CASSQDSFQPQHF. The CDR3 DNA reads as TGTGCCAGCAGCCAAGACAGTTTCCAGCCCCAGCATTTT.

The CDR3 DNA reads as TGTGCCAGTAGTATCGCGGGGGAGGGGGCCTACGAGCAGTACTTC. It encodes CASSIAGEGAYEQYF. This chain joins TRBV19 and TRBJ2-7, with D possibly matching TRBD2 (7 bases). CDR1 is LNHDA, CDR2 SQIVND, per germline (reference sequence). The CDR3 extends over 15 amino acids. V shed 3 bases and J shed 2 bases, with 14 bases lying between them.

Here the CDR3 reads CASSYQRDEQFF. In DNA, the CDR3 is TGTGCCAGCAGCTACCAGAGGGATGAGCAGTTCTTC. The chain joins TRBV7-9 to TRBJ2-1; D perhaps matches TRBD2 (5 bases). The CDR3 is 12 amino acids. Trimming took 4 bases from V and 8 from J, leaving 9 bases between them. Per the germline V gene, CDR1 is SEHNR and CDR2 is FQNEAQ (reference sequence).

The chain combines TRBV7-8 with TRBJ2-5; the match to TRBD2 covers 11 bases. The CDR3 covers 15 residues. Germline assignment: CDR1 SGHVS and CDR2 FQNEAQ. V was clipped by 5 bases and J by 5 bases; unmatched bases: 7. Written as DNA, the CDR3 is TGTGCCAGCAGCAAGACTAGCGGGATAAGGGAGACCCAGTACTTC. Residues: CASSKTSGIRETQYF. Full variable domain (rest looked up from reference TRBV7-8 and TRBJ2-5): GAGVSQSPRYKVAKRGQDVALRCDPISGHVSLFWYQQALGQGPEFLTYFQNEAQLDKSGLPSDRFFAERPEGSVSTLKIQRTQQEDSAVYLCASSKTSGIRETQYFGPGTRLLVL.

CDR3 bases: TGTGCCAGCAGCCCCACAGAGATCCACGAGCAGTACTTC. Amino acids: CASSPTEIHEQYF. The chain combines TRBV9 with TRBJ2-7, with D hard to call. Trimming pared 4 bases from V and 5 bases from J, leaving 13 bases between. The germline V gene encodes CDR1 SGDLS and CDR2 YYNGEE. This CDR3 has 13 amino acids.

The chain is built from TRBV5-1 and TRBJ2-7; 7 positions match TRBD1. The CDR3 sequence is 14 residues long. V shed 0 bases, J shed 4 bases, and the junction held 4 bases outside the gene matches. CDR1 is SGHRS and CDR2 is YFSETQ in the germline V gene. The CDR3 sequence is CASSLEGGRYEQYF. The DNA of the CDR3 is TGCGCCAGCAGCTTGGAAGGGGGCAGATACGAGCAGTACTTC.

This clone was seen a single time. The chain employs TRBV29-1 and TRBJ2-7, with D perhaps TRBD1 (5 bases). V lost 6 bases to trimming and J lost 0 bases, with 9 bases between them. CDR3 length: 12 residues. Germline V gives CDR1 SQVTM, CDR2 ANQGSEA. The CDR3 loop reads CSVRVDSYEQYF. The CDR3 coding sequence is TGCAGCGTCAGGGTAGACTCCTACGAGCAGTACTTC.

The rearrangement uses TRBV18 and TRBJ2-1; 8 bases align to TRBD2. Germline V CDR1 and CDR2: KGHSH, LQKENI. This CDR3 contains 18 residues. After removal of 6 bases from V and 3 bases from J, the junction contained 16 bases not matched to a gene. CDR3 sequence: CASSLSREGPSLYNEQFF. As DNA, the CDR3 is TGTGCCAGCTCCCTATCCCGGGAGGGCCCATCACTCTACAATGAGCAGTTCTTC.

V is TRBV2 and J is TRBJ2-7; 10 nucleotides align to TRBD2. V dropped 6 bases and J dropped 3; count of bases not matched to a gene: 8. Germline-derived CDR1 and CDR2 are SNHLY and FYNNEI. The CDR3 runs 15 residues. This chain's CDR3 is CASRTQSGRVYEQYF. In nucleotides, the CDR3 is TGTGCCAGCAGAACGCAAAGCGGGAGGGTCTACGAGCAGTACTTC. Full variable domain (missing parts from reference TRBV2 and TRBJ2-7): EPEVTQTPSHQVTQMGQEVILRCVPISNHLYFYWYRQILGQKVEFLVSFYNNEISEKSEIFDDQFSVERPDGSNFTLKIRSTKLEDSAMYFCASRTQSGRVYEQYFGPGTRLTVT.

This chain links TRBV10-3 with TRBJ1-1; 11 nucleotides match TRBD1. With V trimmed by 10 bases and J by 1 base, 5 bases remained unmatched. The germline gives CDR1 ENHRY, CDR2 SYGVKD. CDR3 size: 14 residues. The CDR3 sequence is CATGQGAQNTEAFF. As DNA, the CDR3 is TGTGCCACTGGACAGGGGGCCCAGAACACTGAAGCTTTCTTT.

The chain combines TRBV14 with TRBJ1-1; D gene uncertain. V was clipped by 4 bases and J by 0 bases, with 9 bases between them. Per the germline V gene, CDR1 is SGHDN and CDR2 is FVKESK. The CDR3 covers 14 residues. In DNA form, the CDR3 reads TGTGCCAGCAGCCCCCTAATGCTGAACACTGAAGCTTTCTTT. It translates to CASSPLMLNTEAFF.

The chain is built from TRBV9 and TRBJ2-2, with D possibly being TRBD2 (5 bases). The V end lost 5 bases, the J end lost 0 bases, and 11 bases lay between the germline ends. This CDR3 spans 15 amino acids. Germline values: CDR1 SGDLS, CDR2 YYNGEE. CDR3 loop: CASRDGNANTGELFF. Written as DNA, the CDR3 is TGTGCCAGCAGAGACGGGAATGCGAACACCGGGGAGCTGTTTTTT.

The V call is TRBV9, the J call TRBJ2-1; no clear D. Germline V gives CDR1 SGDLS, CDR2 YYNGEE. The CDR3 has 12 amino acids. V was pared by 2 bases and J by 7 bases, with 7 bases between. This chain's CDR3 is CASSVNENEQFF. In nucleotides, the CDR3 is TGTGCCAGCAGCGTTAACGAGAATGAGCAGTTCTTC.

The gene calls are TRBV5-1 and TRBJ2-7; a weak D match, TRBD1 (7 bases). The V and J ends lost 4 bases and 5 bases respectively, with 19 bases between them. The CDR3 is 15 residues long. Germline V CDR1 and CDR2: SGHRS, YFSETQ. Here the CDR3 reads CASSPRGGGEDEQYF. The CDR3 DNA sequence: TGCGCCAGCAGCCCGCGAGGGGGCGGGGAGGACGAGCAGTACTTC.

The rearrangement uses TRBV4-1 and TRBJ1-4; D is perhaps TRBD1 (6 bases). Germline CDR1 MGHRA, CDR2 YSYEKL. V lost 0 bases to trimming and J lost 8 bases, with 16 bases between them. The CDR3 extends over 16 amino acids. The CDR3 DNA is TGCGCCAGCAGCCAAGATAGCGGGCCAGGGGAAGAAAAACTGTTTTTT. Amino acids: CASSQDSGPGEEKLFF.

This rearrangement joins TRBV6-1 to TRBJ2-3; possible D gene TRBD1, 5 bases. CDR3 length equals 13 residues. Germline V gene lookup returns CDR1 MNHNS and CDR2 SASEGT. Trimming removed 5 bases at V and 5 bases at J, with 11 bases between. The CDR3 loop reads CASSLPDKDTQYF. The DNA of the CDR3 is TGTGCCAGCAGTCTACCGGACAAAGATACGCAGTATTTT.

This rearrangement joins TRBV29-1 to TRBJ2-2; D is possibly TRBD2 (5 bases). The V and J ends lost 2 bases and 6 bases respectively, with 7 bases between them. The CDR3 runs 12 residues. Germline loops: CDR1 SQVTM, CDR2 ANQGSEA. The CDR3 coding sequence is TGCAGCGTTGAAAAGGGAGCCGGGGAGCTGTTTTTT. Translating it yields CSVEKGAGELFF.